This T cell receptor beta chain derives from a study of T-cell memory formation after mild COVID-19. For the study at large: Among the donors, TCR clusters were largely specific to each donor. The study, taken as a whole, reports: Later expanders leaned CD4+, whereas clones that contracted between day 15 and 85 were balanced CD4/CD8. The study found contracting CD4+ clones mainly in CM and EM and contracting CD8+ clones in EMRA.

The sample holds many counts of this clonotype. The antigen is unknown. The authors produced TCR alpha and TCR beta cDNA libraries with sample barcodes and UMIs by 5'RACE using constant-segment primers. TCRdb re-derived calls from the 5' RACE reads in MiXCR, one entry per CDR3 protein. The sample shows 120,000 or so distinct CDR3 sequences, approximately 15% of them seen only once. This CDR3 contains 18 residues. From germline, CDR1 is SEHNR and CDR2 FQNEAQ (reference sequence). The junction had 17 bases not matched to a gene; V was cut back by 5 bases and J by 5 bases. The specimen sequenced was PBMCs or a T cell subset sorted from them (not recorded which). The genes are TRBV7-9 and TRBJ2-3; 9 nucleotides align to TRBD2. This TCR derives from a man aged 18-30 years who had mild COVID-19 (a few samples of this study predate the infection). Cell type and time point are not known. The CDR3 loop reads CASSPKGSGGAGGDTQYF. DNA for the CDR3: TGTGCCAGCAGCCCCAAGGGTAGCGGGGGCGCCGGGGGAGATACGCAGTATTTT.